This T cell receptor beta chain was retrieved from a study of blood T cells in healthy people across ages. As concerns this clonotype: The antigen remains unidentified.

V was clipped by 6 bases and J by 0 bases; unmatched bases: 5. The germline V gene encodes CDR1 MNHEY and CDR2 SMNVEV (reference sequence). CDR3 length: 14 amino acids. Study-level findings and limits: The study could not conclusively compare naive and antigen-experienced cells, given its unsorted PBMCs. Diversity estimates from one million T cells were considered underestimates.

Sample-barcoded 5' priming and a J-beta primer mix drove a second PCR of roughly 7 to 11 cycles. A 12-random-nucleotide template-switch adaptor tagged each cDNA molecule. MiXCR, applied by TCRdb to the 5' RACE reads, yields one record per CDR3 protein. The sample holds just over 1 million distinct CDR3 sequences, roughly 45% seen once. What was sequenced was blood. The TCR was taken from a woman aged 55-70 years in good health. This chain connects TRBV27 to TRBJ2-7, with 7 bases aligning to TRBD1. The CDR3 coding sequence is TGTGCCAGCAGAACGGGACAGAACTCCTACGAGCAGTACTTC. This gives the protein CASRTGQNSYEQYF.